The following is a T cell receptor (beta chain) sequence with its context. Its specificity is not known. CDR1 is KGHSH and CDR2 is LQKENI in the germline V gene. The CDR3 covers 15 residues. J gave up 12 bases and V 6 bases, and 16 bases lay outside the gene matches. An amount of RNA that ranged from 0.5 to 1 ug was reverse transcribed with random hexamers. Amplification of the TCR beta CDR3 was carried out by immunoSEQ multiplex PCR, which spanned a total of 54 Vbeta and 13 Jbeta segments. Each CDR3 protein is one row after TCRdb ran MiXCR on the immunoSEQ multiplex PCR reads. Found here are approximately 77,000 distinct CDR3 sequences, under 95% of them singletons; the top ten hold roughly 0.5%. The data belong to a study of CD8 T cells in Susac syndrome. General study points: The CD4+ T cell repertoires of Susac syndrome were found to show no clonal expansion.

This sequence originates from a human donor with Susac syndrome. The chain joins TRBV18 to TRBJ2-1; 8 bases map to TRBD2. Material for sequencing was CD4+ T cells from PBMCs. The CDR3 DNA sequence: TGTGCCAGCTCGCCCGCTCTAGCGGGTATCCATCCGCAGTTCTTC. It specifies CASSPALAGIHPQFF.